This T cell receptor beta chain was found in a study of tumor-infiltrating lymphocytes in primary liver carcinoma. As for this clonotype: The antigen is unknown. Germline and junction disagree at one end, which may indicate a read error.

The germline V gene has CDR1 MRHNA and CDR2 SNTAGT. CDR3 size: 13 residues. Using a constant-region primer together with ProtoScript II reverse transcriptase, TCR beta cDNA was made from around 0.55 ug of total RNA. Libraries covering TCR beta were generated through three nested multiplex PCR rounds (using a slightly modified ARM-PCR). Use of TRBV1-TRBV30 forward primers with a C-beta reverse primer characterized the first two PCR rounds, which lasted around 9 cycles each. TCRdb analysed the multiplex PCR reads with MiXCR anew, one entry per CDR3 protein. The sample lists about 74,000 distinct CDR3 sequences, roughly two thirds seen once, with about a quarter in the top ten. Overall study findings and caveats: For tumor-adjacent and tumor-blood pairs, overlap was less than that seen for tumor region pairs. Top-250-clone fractions were significantly higher in tumors than in blood (p = 0.039).

Extraction of RNA together with DNA used about 17-31 mg of unsorted bulk tissue. Patients had chronic HBV infection and were treatment-naive. Each tumor was sampled at four poles and its centre. This receptor was taken from a man aged 35-49 years with primary liver carcinoma and hepatitis B virus infection. Sequenced material: liver tumor tissue from sampling region 4. As to subset: tumor region T4, right-lateral pole. The chain recombines TRBV6-4 with TRBJ2-1; D remains unclear. CDR3 coding DNA: TGTGCCAGCAATGACTCGGAACACAATGAGCAGTTCTTC. It encodes CASNDSEHNEQFF.